The entry below gives a single TCR beta chain sequence along with its context. It lacks a known antigen. No base-level quality is on record; no much larger clone is a single base apart. The sample belongs to a study of T cells in localized non-small cell lung cancer (TCRdb year 2020). Regarding the research as a whole: The study examined T cell repertoires in under 300 patients with early-stage NSCLC and compared tumors with uninvolved tumor-adjacent lungs. The mean age of the NSCLC patients was roughly 63 years, with 120 to 150 men and approximately 100 women. The cohort was made up of 200 to 250 treatment-naive NSCLC patients whose localized lung tumors had been resected. Points the paper makes about the study in general: Since the design was exploratory, TCR variables were selected using unadjusted p-values with no false-discovery rate correction. A median of approximately 55 of the top 100 tumor clones were detected in paired uninvolved adjacent lung, and approximately 28 of these tumor clones were also found among the top 100 clones of the paired uninvolved adjacent lung. Uninvolved tumor-adjacent lung showed the highest T cell clonality, higher than tumor, which suggests more focused antigenic responses in the uninvolved tumor-adjacent lung. Multi-region tumor sequencing was not performed, so intratumor heterogeneity could not be excluded. Higher blood T cell density associated with longer overall survival, while higher adjacent-lung clonality associated with shorter survival.

TCR beta CDR3 regions were sequenced from DNA using the immunoSEQ Assay. In the original analysis: T cell density was computed as TCR beta template counts normalized to usable DNA estimated by amplifying housekeeping genes. The preseqR package was used to estimate richness by extrapolating to 400,000 templates for PBMC samples and to 120,000 templates for tissue samples. Clonality was calculated as one minus Pielou's evenness. Differential abundance testing on productive amino-acid clonotypes, with a minimum total count of 5 and an alpha of 0.1, was used to identify tissue-enriched TCRs. The Jaccard Index and the Morisita Overlap Index were used to quantify repertoire overlap between compartments. GLIPH grouped TCR beta CDR3s together with public tetramer-defined viral CDR3s, and a viral motif had to include at least three viral sequences and also show V-gene enrichment. TCRdb holds this immuneACCESS table with in-frame rearrangements only. Some clones are missing; in checked studies, unresolved V genes explain under half, and the rest has no known cause. For V, J and clone size, that table is used; D and trimming come from the DNA. The sample has some 21,000 clones on record, 90% of them singletons. The top ten clones comprise less than 9% of the sample.

V was cut back by 4 bases and J by 1 base, leaving a gap of 12 bases between them. Taken from the germline V gene, the CDR1 and CDR2 loops are SGHRS and YFSETQ. From the cysteine up to the phenylalanine, the CDR3 has a length of 16 residues. Only CDR3 DNA is held: 48 bases, read in frame from base 1. At diagnosis, tumor, uninvolved tumor-adjacent lung and peripheral blood were collected and then preserved as a mix of FFPE and fresh-frozen material. For TCR repertoire profiling, blood samples were analyzed as peripheral blood mononuclear cells. This clonotype originated in a woman aged 35-75 years with stage I lung adenocarcinoma. The V and J segments used are TRBV5-1 and TRBJ1-6; a weak D assignment points to TRBD1 (5 bases agree). The material was peripheral blood, obtained before any cancer treatment. The CDR3: CASSPAGDSYNSPLHF. The nucleotide sequence is TGCGCCAGCAGCCCGGCGGGGGATTCCTATAATTCACCCCTCCACTTT.